This is a list of T cell receptor beta chains from one sample in a study of regulatory T cells in long-lasting Graves disease. MiXCR was run by TCRdb on the multiplex PCR reads, yielding one entry per CDR3 protein. This table holds approximately 470,000 distinct CDR3 sequences, under 20% found once. The same specimen was also included in a second study, on T cells in Graves' hyperthyroidism and ophthalmopathy.

Material: peripheral blood mononuclear cells (PBMCs), obtained at new diagnosis, from a patient treated with antithyroid drugs. These receptors were taken from a man in his forties with Graves disease. The CDR3 runs from the conserved cysteine through the conserved F or W. A D gene is named only where the DNA matches it firmly. The size entry is marked missing in some rows and otherwise reads once, few, many or a size class.

V gene	CDR3 length	clone size	J gene	D gene	CDR3 DNA	CDR3 protein
TRBV12-3/TRBV12-4	15	.	TRBJ1-5	TRBD1	TGTGCCAGCAGCCAGGACAGGGTAAACAATCAGCCCCAGCATTTT	CASSQDRVNNQPQHF
TRBV20-1	15	.	TRBJ2-7	.	TGCAGTGCTTCTAGTCTGCGGAAGGGCTCCTACGAGCAGTACTTC	CSASSLRKGSYEQYF
TRBV28	14	.	TRBJ1-1	TRBD1	TGTGCCACCCTAGGGGGCTTCATGAACACTGAAGCTTTCTTT	CATLGGFMNTEAFF
TRBV20-1	14	many	TRBJ2-3	.	TGCAGTGCCATAGCGGAGCCCTATTCGGGTACGCAGTATTTT	CSAIAEPYSGTQYF
TRBV25-1	15	.	TRBJ1-5	TRBD1	TGTGCCAGCAGTGGGGACAGAAATAGCAATCAGCCCCAGCATTTT	CASSGDRNSNQPQHF
TRBV4-1	13	.	TRBJ2-7	.	TGCGCCAGCAGCCACCGACAATTCTACGAGCAGTACTTC	CASSHRQFYEQYF
TRBV3-1	15	many	TRBJ2-5	.	TGTGCCAGCAGCCAAGATCACAGACCCCAAGAGACCCAGTACTTC	CASSQDHRPQETQYF
TRBV7-9	15	many	TRBJ2-7	TRBD1	TGTGCCAGCAGCGGCCGACAGGGTAAATCCTACGAGCAGTACTTC	CASSGRQGKSYEQYF
TRBV6-9	15	.	TRBJ1-1	TRBD1	TGTGCCAGCAGTTTCGAGTGGACAGGCGGGACTGAAGCTTTCTTT	CASSFEWTGGTEAFF
TRBV28	15	many	TRBJ1-2	.	TGTGCCAGCAGTTTAGGAGGGCAACTCGGTAGGGGCTACACCTTC	CASSLGGQLGRGYTF
TRBV5-1	18	many	TRBJ2-1	TRBD2	TGCGCCAGCAGCCCCGGACTAGCGGGATCCAGGGCTTACAATGAGCAGTTCTTC	CASSPGLAGSRAYNEQFF
TRBV2	17	few	TRBJ2-6	TRBD2	TGTGCCCCCGGGCGGGGGATTATGACCTCTGGGGCCAACGTCCTGACTTTC	CAPGRGIMTSGANVLTF
TRBV2	11	.	TRBJ1-2	.	TGTGCCAGCAGAGAAGCCTCCGGCTACACCTTC	CASREASGYTF
TRBV9	14	.	TRBJ1-5	.	TGTGCCAGCAGCCCAAGACAGGGCAATCAGCCCCAGCATTTT	CASSPRQGNQPQHF
TRBV20-1	14	many	TRBJ2-7	TRBD1	TGCAGTGCTAGAATCGGGACAGTGTCTCACGAGCAGTACTTC	CSARIGTVSHEQYF
TRBV29-1	11	.	TRBJ2-7	.	TGCAGCGTCCGGACAATTTACGAGCAGTACTTC	CSVRTIYEQYF
TRBV5-1	14	few	TRBJ1-2	.	TGCGCCAGCAGCTTGAACGAGAATGGATATGGCTACACCTTC	CASSLNENGYGYTF
TRBV7-8	15	many	TRBJ1-3	.	TGTGCCAGCAGCTTTGGCACCAACTCTGGAAACACCATATATTTT	CASSFGTNSGNTIYF
TRBV6-1	14	few	TRBJ1-6	TRBD1	TGTGCCAGCAAGGGACAGAGGAGGGACTCACCCCTCCACTTT	CASKGQRRDSPLHF
TRBV12-3/TRBV12-4	15	.	TRBJ1-4	.	TGTGCCAGCAGCAGGGCCGGGACGATGGGTGAAAAACTGTTTTTT	CASSRAGTMGEKLFF
TRBV9	14	many	TRBJ2-3	TRBD2	TGTGCCAGCAGCGTAGGGACTAGTCGGGATACGCAGTATTTT	CASSVGTSRDTQYF
TRBV28	14	many	TRBJ1-2	TRBD1	TGTGCCAGCAGTAACCAAGGGGGCTACTATGGCTACACCTTC	CASSNQGGYYGYTF
TRBV5-1	15	.	TRBJ2-7	TRBD1	TGCGCCAGCAGCTCCGGGACAGGAGGACGGGGCGAGCAGTACTTC	CASSSGTGGRGEQYF
TRBV28	15	many	TRBJ2-2	.	TGTGCCAGCAGTTTAGGGCAGGAGGGGATCGGGGAGCTGTTTTTT	CASSLGQEGIGELFF
TRBV10-3	13	.	TRBJ2-1	.	TGTGCCATCGGACCAGGCTCCTACAATGAGCAGTTCTTC	CAIGPGSYNEQFF